The source of this T cell receptor beta chain is a study of Graves' ophthalmopathy and Graves' hyperthyroidism. Regarding the study as a whole: In separating ophthalmopathy from stable hyperthyroidism, a 13-signature model achieved 85% to 90% sensitivity and around 80% specificity.

Beta-chain TCR CDR3 regions were amplified from RNA transcripts. The authors performed first-round RT-PCR with HTBI primers and then a second-round multiplex PCR. TCRdb recomputed calls from the multiplex PCR reads with MiXCR, one row per CDR3 protein. The sample consists of 580,000 or so distinct CDR3 sequences, roughly 40% of them appearing once. The CDR3 loop spans 12 amino acids. CDR1 SGHRS and CDR2 YFSETQ come from the germline V gene. Trimming stripped 5 bases from V and 5 bases from J, with 11 bases between. This clonotype was seen at least ten times. The antigen remains unidentified. The TCR comes from an adult man with Graves' hyperthyroidism. The material sequenced was peripheral blood or thyroid tissue (not recorded which). The chain links TRBV5-1 to TRBJ2-7; D is uncertain. This CDR3 is CASRNISHEQYF. CDR3 in DNA: TGCGCCAGCAGAAATATTTCCCACGAGCAGTACTTC.